Included here is one TCR beta chain sequence, with context. Its antigen remains unidentified. Base qualities are not recorded, but no much larger clone differs from it by a single base. Enrolling through a virtual design, the prospective study's participants ranged in age from roughly 18 to 95 years and lived across 20 to 25 United States geographic areas. In the prospective study, cohorts were assigned on the basis of participant-reported clinical history obtained from a screening survey and a study questionnaire. In the prospective study, whole blood, serum and a nasopharyngeal or oropharyngeal swab were collected from each participant by mobile phlebotomists. Over a roughly 2-month period, participants in the prospective study had the option of providing additional blood draws and questionnaires. Before DNA extraction, blood samples from the prospective study were shipped at room temperature or frozen.

TCRbeta CDR3 regions were amplified from genomic DNA using the immunoSEQ Assay, a bias-controlled multiplex PCR. The authors' pipeline ran thus. The number of nucleated cells in each sample was estimated from the amplification of reference gene primers within the assay. To quantify the absolute abundance of each unique TCRbeta CDR3 rearrangement, sequence reads were collapsed and filtered. Productive Simpson clonality was computed per sample as the square root of Simpson's diversity index over productive rearrangements. As stored in TCRdb, this immuneACCESS dataset retains in-frame rearrangements with V and J assigned. A fraction of the clones does not appear; measured against another copy, unresolved V genes explain less than half of the discrepancy, and the remainder lacks a known reason. From that table come the V and J calls and clone size; the DNA was used to work out D and trimming. Recorded for this sample are about 240,000 clones; approximately 90% of them occurred a single time. The ten largest clones take up 2.5% to 3% of the sample.

The data were taken from a study of blood T cell repertoires in COVID-19 (dated by TCRdb to 2019 to 2021). Some background on the complete study: Samples from collaborators originated in the United States, Italy and Spain and spanned both the acute and convalescent phases of COVID-19. Where HLA class I and class II types were available, the types were taken from metadata supplied by the sample provider, not from assay-based typing. The prospective study material was composed of cDNA or gDNA derived from T cells, B-cell-depleted T cells, or PBMCs. The samples were drawn from two sources: the first 160 participants of the ongoing ImmuneRACE study, and 1,000 to 1,500 subjects contributed by 6 global collaborators. The repertoires were released in a freely available public database intended as a resource for research on the immune response to SARS-CoV-2. Subjects who had been exposed to COVID-19, were actively infected with it, or had recovered from it provided the deeply sampled blood TCRbeta repertoires that made up the dataset. A de-identified subject ID, COVID-19 status, age in years and sex were almost always included in the sample metadata. What the study reported, not specific to this receptor: The quantity of clinical and demographic metadata differed by source and by participant and was supplied without curation.

This TCR derives from a woman aged 30 to 39 with acute COVID-19. The sample was PBMCs or T cells enriched from blood (not recorded which).

CDR3 region: CATSRDAGNNSPLHF. At the DNA level, the sequence is TGTGCCACCAGCAGAGATGCAGGGAACAATTCACCCCTCCACTTT. The V and J segments used are TRBV15 and TRBJ1-6; 5 matching bases give a weak D call of TRBD1. CDR1 and CDR2 are drawn from the germline V gene (reference sequence): LNHNV, YYDKDF. From the cysteine through the phenylalanine, the CDR3 covers 15 amino acids. Solely the CDR3 DNA is kept, with 45 bases framed from the first base. V loses 0 bases of germline sequence and J loses 7 bases, and the interval between the two ends is 10 bases. With the portions outside the CDR3 filled from the reference TRBV15 and TRBJ1-6 genes, the complete variable region becomes DAMVIQNPRYQVTQFGKPVTLSCSQTLNHNVMYWYQQKSSQAPKLLFHYYDKDFNNEADTPDNFQSRRPNTSFCFLDIRSPGLGDTAMYLCATSRDAGNNSPLHFGNGTRLTVT.